What follows describes a single T cell receptor beta chain. Its antigen remains unknown. These data are taken from a study of cytomegalovirus exposure and HLA in healthy donors. Study outcomes and limitations: The Asian-associated ancestry cluster reportedly had fewer N-insertions than the roughly 670-donor mean in a later analysis. When presence/absence was analysed, sequencing depth was taken to be roughly uniform across donors. Many donors carried some public TCRs, although rarity characterized most TCR sequences. The authors listed 164 TCR beta chains as cytomegalovirus-associated.

The CDR3 covers 16 residues. Trimming took 2 bases from V and 7 from J, leaving 21 bases between them. Germline V gene lookup returns CDR1 MNHEY and CDR2 SVGAGI. PCR employed 60 Vbeta and 13 Jbeta primers. This table comes from immunoSEQ multiplex PCR, and its TCRdb copy is limited to in-frame clones, with some not included. The table records over 65,000 clones, around 79% of them present only once. The sample consisted of PBMCs. The chain carries TRBV6-5 and TRBJ2-7; maybe TRBD2 (5 bases). The receptor was derived from a human donor in good health. The CDR3 bases are TGTGCCAGCAGTTACCAACCTGCGGGCCCTGTTGGGGAGCAGTACTTC. It yields the protein CASSYQPAGPVGEQYF.